The sequence of this T cell receptor (beta chain) was determined in a study of CD8 T cells in ankylosing spondylitis. TCRdb recomputed calls from the 5' RACE reads with MiXCR, one row per CDR3 protein. The table includes 200,000 to 300,000 distinct CDR3 sequences, about 10% detected once. In this sample, this clonotype turned up many times. Its antigen is not known. The study's findings and limits: There was reportedly significant enrichment of clones that were disease-linked in matched ankylosing spondylitis synovial fluid.

V was cut by 4 bases and J by 4 bases, with 13 bases left in between. The V gene's germline CDR1 is MGHRA and CDR2 YSYEKL. This CDR3 region has 14 residues. This receptor was obtained from a male donor with ankylosing spondylitis or in good health (not recorded which). Sample: blood, either unsorted or a sorted T cell fraction (not recorded which). The V gene is TRBV4-1, the J gene TRBJ1-2, with unresolved D. DNA for the CDR3: TGCGCCAGCAGCCTCAGCACGCCCAGCTATGGCTACACCTTC. It codes for CASSLSTPSYGYTF.